Each of the 18 T cell receptor beta chains below was sequenced from the same sample in a study of blood T cell repertoires in COVID-19. Produced via immunoSEQ multiplex PCR; TCRdb's table is partial and in-frame only. The sample includes fewer than 300,000 clones, roughly 80% of them seen just once. The sequencing input was peripheral blood. The receptors derive from a human donor with COVID-19, enrolled during active disease. The donor label of this sample is uncertain.

The CDR3 spells CASSSPLTGGSRNTIYF. For the CDR3, the DNA is TGTGCCAGCAGTTCCCCGCTTACAGGGGGCTCGAGGAACACCATATATTTT. The rearrangement joins TRBV28 to TRBJ1-3, with TRBD1 matching 9 bases. CDR1 and CDR2 from the germline V gene are MDHEN and SYDVKM. The CDR3 sequence is 17 residues long. With V trimmed by 4 bases and J by 7 bases, 14 bases remained unmatched.

This clone was seen a handful of times. The rearrangement links TRBV28 to TRBJ2-1, with TRBD2 as a possible D gene (5 bases). The CDR3 spans 14 residues. CDR1 MDHEN and CDR2 SYDVKM come from the germline V gene. Trimming shortened V by 3 bases and J by 2 bases, and 8 bases separated the two germline ends. Here the CDR3 reads CASSLIATYNEQFF. CDR3 bases: TGTGCCAGCAGTTTGATAGCGACCTACAATGAGCAGTTCTTC.

The CDR3 reads CASSSGRQLGTGELFF. CDR3 bases: TGTGCCAGCAGCTCGGGCCGACAGTTGGGCACCGGGGAGCTGTTTTTT. V is TRBV7-2 and J is TRBJ2-2; D may be TRBD1 (5 bases). Germline CDR1 is SGHTA and CDR2 is FQGNSA. The CDR3 totals 16 residues. Trimming removed 4 bases from V and 4 bases from J, with 16 bases in between.

This chain joins TRBV21-1 and TRBJ2-7; TRBD1, the D gene given by the table, was not confirmed from the DNA. TRBV21-1 is an annotated pseudogene. The CDR3 extends over 16 amino acids. The CDR3 DNA sequence: TGTGCCAGCAGCAAAGCTCCGGACAGGGTCTCCTACGAGCAGTACTTC. This encodes CASSKAPDRVSYEQYF.

The genes are TRBV7-2 and TRBJ2-1; possible D gene TRBD1, 6 bases. The V gene's germline CDR1 is SGHTA and CDR2 FQGNSA. This CDR3 has 13 residues. V was trimmed by 6 bases and J by 6 bases, leaving 12 bases between them. CDR3 DNA sequence: TGTGCCAGCAGGTTGACAGGAACCAATGAGCAGTTCTTC. It codes for CASRLTGTNEQFF.

This chain connects TRBV18 to TRBJ2-1, with no clear D. The CDR3 runs 12 residues. Germline loops: CDR1 KGHSH, CDR2 LQKENI. V was pared by 2 bases and J by 8 bases, with 7 bases between. The CDR3 spells CASSPASYEQFF. The DNA of the CDR3 is TGTGCCAGCTCACCAGCAAGCTATGAGCAGTTCTTC.

V is TRBV15 and J is TRBJ1-2; D ambiguous. There are 15 residues in the CDR3. Trimming shortened V by 0 bases and J by 6 bases, and 14 bases separated the two germline ends. The germline gives CDR1 LNHNV, CDR2 YYDKDF (reference sequence). The CDR3 DNA is TGTGCCACCAGCAGAGAGAAATATCGGGTCGATGGCTACACCTTC. It yields the protein CATSREKYRVDGYTF.

The V and J genes are TRBV19 and TRBJ2-7; 10 bases map to TRBD1. The V and J ends lost 5 bases and 8 bases, in that order; junction bases with no gene match: 6. The CDR3 extends over 13 amino acids. The germline gives CDR1 LNHDA, CDR2 SQIVND (reference sequence). DNA of the CDR3: TGTGCCAGTAGTTCCGGGACAGGGGCTAAGCAGTACTTC. Residues: CASSSGTGAKQYF.

The rearrangement uses TRBV28 and TRBJ2-7; D is perhaps TRBD1 (5 bases). This CDR3 region has 15 residues. Germline V gene data show CDR1 as MDHEN and CDR2 as SYDVKM. Trimming stripped 3 bases from V and 2 bases from J, with 14 bases between. CDR3: CASSFVAGNTYEQYF. The CDR3 DNA follows: TGTGCCAGCAGTTTCGTGGCAGGGAACACCTACGAGCAGTACTTC.

Only a few counts were recorded for this clone. The CDR3 DNA is TGTGCCAGCAGGGCTTCGCCGAACACTGAAGCTTTCTTT. This codes for CASRASPNTEAFF. This chain links TRBV6-9 with TRBJ1-1; no firm D call. The germline V and J ends were trimmed by 6 bases and 1 base, with 9 bases remaining between them. The germline CDR1 and CDR2 sequences are MNHGY and SVAAGI. This CDR3 comprises 13 residues.

The chain uses TRBV19 and TRBJ1-5; 8 positions agree with TRBD1. With V trimmed by 3 bases and J by 3 bases, 1 base remained unmatched. The CDR3 contains 14 residues. Germline V gene lookup returns CDR1 LNHDA and CDR2 SQIVND (reference sequence). The CDR3 is CASSIQGANQPQHF. The CDR3 coding sequence is TGTGCCAGTAGTATTCAGGGGGCCAATCAGCCCCAGCATTTT.

The V and J genes are TRBV7-2 and TRBJ1-1; D gene unclear. The V end was cut by 3 bases, the J end by 4 bases, with 9 bases between. The germline gives CDR1 SGHTA, CDR2 FQGNSA. The CDR3 loop spans 13 amino acids. CDR3 coding DNA: TGTGCCAGCAGCTTCCGGGGTGCCACTGAAGCTTTCTTT. Amino acid sequence: CASSFRGATEAFF. Supplemented by reference TRBV7-2 and TRBJ1-1, the full variable domain reads GAGVSQSPSNKVTEKGKDVELRCDPISGHTALYWYRQSLGQGLEFLIYFQGNSAPDKSGLPSDRFSAERTGGSVSTLTIQRTQQEDSAVYLCASSFRGATEAFFGQGTRLTVV.

The rearrangement uses TRBV7-2 and TRBJ2-7, with no clear D. This CDR3 comprises 14 residues. From germline, CDR1 is SGHTA and CDR2 FQGNSA. Trimming pared 3 bases from V and 0 bases from J, leaving 9 bases between. The CDR3 DNA reads as TGTGCCAGCAGCTTCGGTAATCCCTCCTACGAGCAGTACTTC. Protein sequence: CASSFGNPSYEQYF. Using reference TRBV7-2 and TRBJ2-7 for the parts outside the CDR3, the full variable domain is GAGVSQSPSNKVTEKGKDVELRCDPISGHTALYWYRQSLGQGLEFLIYFQGNSAPDKSGLPSDRFSAERTGGSVSTLTIQRTQQEDSAVYLCASSFGNPSYEQYFGPGTRLTVT.

V gene TRBV5-1 combines with J gene TRBJ2-7; 9 bases are a match to TRBD2. There are 17 residues in the CDR3. J was trimmed by 2 bases and V by 0 bases; bases with no gene match: 9. The germline V gene has CDR1 SGHRS and CDR2 YFSETQ. The CDR3 region has the DNA TGCGCCAGCAGCTTGGGTTCGGGCGGGAGGGTACCCTACGAGCAGTACTTC. Its translation: CASSLGSGGRVPYEQYF.

V and J are TRBV11-3 and TRBJ2-1, with D hard to call. The V end was cut by 2 bases, the J end by 5 bases, with 10 bases between. The CDR3 has 14 amino acids. Germline loops: CDR1 SGHNT, CDR2 YENEEA. DNA of the CDR3: TGTGCCAGCAGCTTAATGTCTAGTGACAATGAGCAGTTCTTC. Its translation: CASSLMSSDNEQFF.

The V gene is TRBV2, the J gene TRBJ2-7, with 9 bases matching TRBD1. The V segment lost 6 bases and the J segment 3 bases; nucleotides outside the gene matches: 6. There are 14 residues in the CDR3. Germline V gene lookup returns CDR1 SNHLY and CDR2 FYNNEI. In nucleotides, the CDR3 is TGTGCCAGCAGCGAACTGGGACAGGGCTACGAGCAGTACTTC. Translation gives CASSELGQGYEQYF.

The chain combines TRBV9 with TRBJ1-5, with D unclear. Germline CDR1 is SGDLS and CDR2 is YYNGEE. Trimming cost V 0 bases and J 9 bases, with 7 bases left between them. This CDR3 is 12 amino acids long. The CDR3 here is CASSVDGGPQHF. For the CDR3, the DNA is TGTGCCAGCAGCGTAGATGGCGGGCCCCAGCATTTT.

The rearrangement joins TRBV19 to TRBJ2-3, with a tentative D call TRBD2 (6 bases). The CDR3 is 16 amino acids. With 4 bases removed from V and 0 bases from J, the gap between germline ends came to 14 bases. Per the germline V gene, CDR1 is LNHDA and CDR2 is SQIVND (reference sequence). The CDR3 region is CASSTAGTDSTDTQYF. The CDR3 region has the DNA TGTGCCAGTAGTACTGCCGGGACTGATAGCACAGATACGCAGTATTTT.